Shown below are 21 T cell receptor beta chains from a single sample sequenced in a study of shared T cell receptors in the human thymus. Sequenced by immunoSEQ multiplex PCR; TCRdb stores in-frame clones only, minus some. The table includes about 660,000 clones, roughly 90% detected once. These data were also reused for a study on human thymus T cells.

The sample comprised thymocytes. The receptors were gathered from a boy less than two years old with a congenital heart defect.

The rearrangement uses TRBV4-1 and TRBJ1-2; D might be TRBD1 (5 bases). The germline V and J ends were trimmed by 1 base and 5 bases, with 17 bases remaining between them. The CDR3 runs 16 residues. CDR1 and CDR2 (germline): MGHRA, YSYEKL. The CDR3 loop reads CASSQGVGEGRYGYTF. In DNA form, the CDR3 reads TGCGCCAGCAGCCAAGGGGTAGGGGAAGGAAGATATGGCTACACCTTC.

The chain links TRBV9 to TRBJ2-1; a possible D gene is TRBD2 (6 bases). V lost 0 bases to trimming and J lost 2 bases, with 12 bases between them. Per the germline V gene, CDR1 is SGDLS and CDR2 is YYNGEE. This CDR3 contains 16 residues. The CDR3: CASSVEVGTAYNEQFF. As DNA, the CDR3 is TGTGCCAGCAGCGTAGAGGTGGGGACTGCCTACAATGAGCAGTTCTTC.

Turning to this clone: This sample also contains other DNA sequences that code for the same CDR3. The chain is built from TRBV7-2 and TRBJ2-7; TRBD1 might be the D (6 bases). Per germline, CDR1 SGHTA and CDR2 FQGNSA. The CDR3 is 13 amino acids. Trimming took off 5 bases at V and 1 base at J, with 9 bases between the two ends. CDR3 residues: CASSPGQSYEQYF. CDR3 coding DNA: TGTGCCAGCAGCCCAGGACAGTCCTACGAGCAGTACTTC. The full variable domain, its missing parts supplied by reference TRBV7-2 and TRBJ2-7, is GAGVSQSPSNKVTEKGKDVELRCDPISGHTALYWYRQSLGQGLEFLIYFQGNSAPDKSGLPSDRFSAERTGGSVSTLTIQRTQQEDSAVYLCASSPGQSYEQYFGPGTRLTVT.

The chain uses TRBV7-2 and TRBJ2-7, with TRBD2 matching 7 bases. The CDR3 covers 16 residues. J was trimmed by 4 bases and V by 4 bases; bases with no gene match: 13. Germline V gene lookup returns CDR1 SGHTA and CDR2 FQGNSA. CDR3 DNA sequence: TGTGCCAGCAGCTCTAGTGCGCTGGGCGGGAGTTACGAGCAGTACTTC. As protein: CASSSSALGGSYEQYF.

This rearrangement joins TRBV27 to TRBJ2-7; 8 positions match TRBD2. The trim removed 5 bases at V and 2 bases at J, leaving 11 bases unmatched. Germline values: CDR1 MNHEY, CDR2 SMNVEV (reference sequence). The CDR3 is made up of 16 amino acids. CDR3 sequence reads: CASSPLAGTAAYEQYF. CDR3 nucleotides: TGTGCCAGCAGTCCCTTAGCGGGAACAGCCGCCTACGAGCAGTACTTC.

V usage is TRBV6-1 and J usage is TRBJ1-2, with D possibly matching TRBD1 (6 bases). This CDR3 comprises 18 residues. Between the trimmed V and J ends, which lost 4 bases and 0 bases, there was a span of 21 bases. CDR1 is MNHNS and CDR2 is SASEGT in the germline V gene. The CDR3: CASSGQTGRVQANYGYTF. CDR3 coding DNA: TGTGCCAGCAGTGGGCAGACAGGACGGGTTCAAGCTAACTATGGCTACACCTTC.

The table lists this clone with a count of one. The chain employs TRBV28 and TRBJ1-2; D is perhaps TRBD1 (6 bases). Trimming took off 4 bases at V and 8 bases at J, with 17 bases between the two ends. The germline V gene has CDR1 MDHEN and CDR2 SYDVKM. The CDR3 has 14 residues. The CDR3 loop is CASSSADRRSGYTF. The CDR3 coding sequence is TGTGCCAGCAGTTCCGCGGACAGACGGAGCGGCTACACCTTC.

J is TRBJ2-7 and V is TRBV2; 9 nucleotides line up with TRBD2. The CDR3 is 16 residues long. Germline V CDR1 and CDR2: SNHLY, FYNNEI. V lost 6 bases, J lost 2 bases, and 11 bases stayed unmatched. The CDR3 loop reads CASRGLPGLATYEQYF. The CDR3 DNA follows: TGTGCCAGCAGGGGGCTCCCGGGACTAGCAACCTACGAGCAGTACTTC.

This chain uses TRBV15 with TRBJ2-7; TRBD1 agrees at 7 bases. Germline values: CDR1 LNHNV, CDR2 YYDKDF (reference sequence). The junction had 9 bases not matched to a gene; V was cut back by 1 base and J by 3 bases. The CDR3 spans 16 residues. The CDR3 DNA reads TGTGCCACCAGCAGAGGGACAGGTGCTGTTGGCTACGAGCAGTACTTC. Translated, it gives CATSRGTGAVGYEQYF.

The chain has TRBV30 and TRBJ2-7, with a possible D match to TRBD2 (6 bases). Germline assignment: CDR1 GTSNPN and CDR2 SVGIG (reference sequence). This CDR3 region has 13 residues. V was clipped by 3 bases and J by 5 bases, with 14 bases between them. The CDR3 DNA sequence: TGTGCCTGGAGGAGAGCGGCGGGAAACGAGCAGTACTTC. It is translated as CAWRRAAGNEQYF.

The V gene is TRBV6-1, the J gene TRBJ2-7; TRBD2 might be the D (5 bases). Deletions cut 5 bases from V and 0 bases from J, with 11 bases between. This CDR3 has 14 residues. Germline-derived CDR1 and CDR2 are MNHNS and SASEGT. DNA of the CDR3: TGTGCCAGCAGTCCAGCGGCCAGCTCCTACGAGCAGTACTTC. Its protein product is CASSPAASSYEQYF.

The V gene is TRBV7-8, the J gene TRBJ2-3, with a weak D call TRBD2 (6 bases). The V end was cut by 5 bases, the J end by 2 bases, with 11 bases between. The CDR3 has 14 amino acids. Germline V lookup: CDR1 SGHVS, CDR2 FQNEAQ. The CDR3 DNA sequence: TGTGCCAGCAGCCCTACTAGCAACACAGATACGCAGTATTTT. It translates to CASSPTSNTDTQYF.

As DNA, the CDR3 is TGTGCCAGTAGTACCCACCGGGACAGCTCCTACGAGCAGTACTTC. Its translation: CASSTHRDSSYEQYF. V usage is TRBV19 and J usage is TRBJ2-7, with 7 bases fitting TRBD1. V lost 4 bases to trimming and J lost 0 bases; unmatched junction nucleotides: 6. Germline loops: CDR1 LNHDA, CDR2 SQIVND (reference sequence). The CDR3 loop spans 15 amino acids.

This chain joins TRBV4-3 and TRBJ2-3; 7 bases align to TRBD1. The J segment lost 0 bases and the V segment lost 6 bases, leaving 6 bases of the junction unmatched. This CDR3 has 15 residues. Germline CDR1 and CDR2: LGHNA and YSLEER. The CDR3 spells CASRPGTVSTDTQYF. In nucleotides, the CDR3 is TGCGCCAGCAGGCCCGGGACAGTGAGCACAGATACGCAGTATTTT.

This clone has just a few counts. The rearrangement joins TRBV4-1 to TRBJ2-7; tentatively, D is TRBD1 (6 bases). The CDR3 spans 16 residues. Germline V gene sequence: CDR1 MGHRA, CDR2 YSYEKL. Deletions cut 4 bases from V and 3 bases from J, with 19 bases between. CDR3 DNA: TGCGCCAGCAGCCGCAGCCTCGGACAGCCTCGCTACGAGCAGTACTTC. As protein: CASSRSLGQPRYEQYF.

V usage is TRBV27 and J usage is TRBJ2-1, with a weak D call TRBD2 (5 bases). This CDR3 is built from 16 residues. In germline, CDR1 is MNHEY, CDR2 SMNVEV (reference sequence). V was cut by 3 bases and J by 4 bases, with 16 bases left in between. CDR3 protein: CASSLRVGESYNEQFF. The CDR3 DNA follows: TGTGCCAGCAGTTTGAGGGTTGGAGAGTCATACAATGAGCAGTTCTTC.

The chain couples TRBV7-2 to TRBJ2-2, with D possibly being TRBD2 (5 bases). The CDR3 has 18 residues. V was pared by 5 bases and J by 0 bases, with 19 bases between. Germline CDR1 and CDR2: SGHTA and FQGNSA. CDR3 in DNA: TGTGCCAGCAGCGAGACTCTCGGACTGAAACCGAACACCGGGGAGCTGTTTTTT. Translation: CASSETLGLKPNTGELFF.

The chain uses TRBV29-1 and TRBJ1-1, with a tentative D call TRBD1 (5 bases). Per germline, CDR1 SQVTM and CDR2 ANQGSEA. The CDR3 contains 15 residues. The germline V and J ends were trimmed by 5 bases and 0 bases, with 16 bases remaining between them. Written as DNA, the CDR3 is TGCAGCGTTTGGCGGACAAGATCCATGAACACTGAAGCTTTCTTT. Amino acid sequence: CSVWRTRSMNTEAFF.

The V gene is TRBV30, the J gene TRBJ1-3; D might be TRBD1 (5 bases). Germline lookup yields CDR1 GTSNPN and CDR2 SVGIG (reference sequence). V shed 2 bases and J shed 2 bases, with 7 bases lying between them. The CDR3 runs 13 residues. The chain's CDR3 is CAWSIGAGNTIYF. In DNA, the CDR3 is TGTGCCTGGAGTATAGGGGCTGGAAACACCATATATTTT.

V and J are TRBV15 and TRBJ1-1; 9 bases map to TRBD1. In germline, CDR1 is LNHNV, CDR2 YYDKDF (reference sequence). CDR3 length: 16 residues. V was clipped by 4 bases and J by 5 bases; unmatched bases: 11. CDR3 region: CATSKPLGQGGTEAFF. CDR3 DNA: TGTGCCACCAGCAAACCCCTGGGACAGGGTGGGACTGAAGCTTTCTTT.

This clone was observed a single time. This chain connects TRBV2 to TRBJ2-7; D might be TRBD2 (5 bases). Per germline, CDR1 SNHLY and CDR2 FYNNEI. V gave up 8 bases and J gave up 3 bases, with 17 bases separating them. The CDR3 is made up of 14 amino acids. The CDR3 bases are TGTGCCAGCCGAGATGCGGGTCTCTTCTACGAGCAGTACTTC. Its translation: CASRDAGLFYEQYF. Full variable domain (outside the CDR3, taken from reference TRBV2 and TRBJ2-7): EPEVTQTPSHQVTQMGQEVILRCVPISNHLYFYWYRQILGQKVEFLVSFYNNEISEKSEIFDDQFSVERPDGSNFTLKIRSTKLEDSAMYFCASRDAGLFYEQYFGPGTRLTVT.